One sample yielded the 30 T cell receptor beta chains listed below, sequenced in a study of blood T cell repertoires in COVID-19. Measured with immunoSEQ multiplex PCR; TCRdb has only the in-frame clones, and not every one. The table shows over 90,000 clones, with 81% occurring only once. The sequenced sample was peripheral blood. The receptors here all came from an older man with COVID-19, enrolled during active disease.

This chain uses TRBV5-1 with TRBJ1-1, with D perhaps TRBD1 (6 bases). Trimming shortened V by 3 bases and J by 1 base, and 10 bases separated the two germline ends. The CDR3 has 14 amino acids. Germline lookup yields CDR1 SGHRS and CDR2 YFSETQ. CDR3 protein: CASSSQGTNTEAFF. The CDR3 bases are TGCGCCAGCAGCTCCCAGGGGACGAACACTGAAGCTTTCTTT.

This clone was recorded once. The chain uses TRBV19 and TRBJ1-3; D unresolved. CDR1 and CDR2 from the germline V gene are LNHDA and SQIVND (reference sequence). The CDR3 runs to 12 residues. The V end lost 9 bases, the J end lost 4 bases, and 10 bases lay between the germline ends. This CDR3 reads CASCPGGNTIYF. CDR3 coding DNA: TGTGCCAGCTGCCCGGGAGGAAACACCATATATTTT.

This chain uses TRBV19 with TRBJ1-5, with a possible D match to TRBD1 (5 bases). V lost 5 bases to trimming and J lost 4 bases, with 18 bases between them. From germline, CDR1 is LNHDA and CDR2 SQIVND (reference sequence). The CDR3 is 16 amino acids. CDR3 region: CASSLDTGVGNQPQHF. CDR3 DNA sequence: TGTGCCAGTAGTCTGGACACGGGGGTGGGGAATCAGCCCCAGCATTTT. Together with reference TRBV19 and TRBJ1-5, the CDR3 gives the full variable domain: DGGITQSPKYLFRKEGQNVTLSCEQNLNHDAMYWYRQDPGQGLRLIYYSQIVNDFQKGDIAEGYSVSREKKESFPLTVTSAQKNPTAFYLCASSLDTGVGNQPQHFGDGTRLSIL.

V gene TRBV5-1 combines with J gene TRBJ1-4; no definite D call. CDR3 size: 15 residues. CDR1 SGHRS and CDR2 YFSETQ come from the germline V gene. V was shortened by 4 bases and J by 8 bases, with 18 bases between the two germline ends. This CDR3 reads CASSRNGGIEEKLFF. DNA of the CDR3: TGCGCCAGCAGCCGTAACGGAGGGATTGAGGAAAAACTGTTTTTT.

V and J are TRBV30 and TRBJ1-1, with TRBD1 as a possible D gene (5 bases). Germline V gives CDR1 GTSNPN, CDR2 SVGIG (reference sequence). This CDR3 spans 12 amino acids. Between the trimmed V and J ends, which lost 0 bases and 8 bases, there was a span of 10 bases. This chain's CDR3 is CAWSVGEGEAFF. CDR3 nucleotide sequence: TGTGCCTGGAGTGTAGGGGAGGGGGAAGCTTTCTTT.

J is TRBJ2-1 and V is TRBV10-3; D might be TRBD1 (5 bases). The CDR3 has 13 amino acids. CDR1 and CDR2 from the germline V gene are ENHRY and SYGVKD. V was trimmed by 4 bases and J by 8 bases, leaving 12 bases between them. The CDR3 region is CAISGTQGYEQFF. CDR3 coding DNA: TGTGCCATCAGTGGAACTCAGGGTTATGAGCAGTTCTTC.

The rearrangement links TRBV7-2 to TRBJ2-5; D may be TRBD1 (6 bases). This CDR3 is 14 amino acids long. Trimming took 5 bases from V and 1 from J, leaving 11 bases between them. The germline gives CDR1 SGHTA, CDR2 FQGNSA. The CDR3 is CASSRGQSQETQYF. The CDR3 DNA reads TGTGCCAGCAGCCGCGGACAGTCCCAAGAGACCCAGTACTTC. The full variable domain, rest sourced from reference TRBV7-2 and TRBJ2-5, is GAGVSQSPSNKVTEKGKDVELRCDPISGHTALYWYRQSLGQGLEFLIYFQGNSAPDKSGLPSDRFSAERTGGSVSTLTIQRTQQEDSAVYLCASSRGQSQETQYFGPGTRLLVL.

This clone was recorded once. The chain has TRBV7-2 and TRBJ2-2; 8 positions match TRBD1. Germline CDR1 reads SGHTA; CDR2 reads FQGNSA. V gave up 1 base and J gave up 7 bases; unmatched junction bases: 8. The CDR3 spans 16 residues. The CDR3 coding sequence is TGTGCCAGCAGCTTAGACGCCAGGGGGCTGGGCGGGGAGCTGTTTTTT. Its protein product is CASSLDARGLGGELFF.

J is TRBJ2-1 and V is TRBV19, with 7 bases identical to TRBD1. Germline-derived CDR1 and CDR2 are LNHDA and SQIVND (reference sequence). The CDR3 length is 13 residues. The V segment lost 10 bases and the J segment 9 bases; nucleotides outside the gene matches: 12. CDR3 sequence: CAIGGSGLTEQFF. The DNA for the CDR3 is TGTGCCATAGGGGGCTCGGGGTTGACTGAGCAGTTCTTC.

This clone was seen once. CDR3 amino acids: CSASGGQPQHF. Here the CDR3 DNA reads TGCAGTGCTTCAGGAGGGCAGCCCCAGCATTTT. This sequence joins TRBV20-1 and TRBJ1-5; D gene uncertain. This CDR3 comprises 11 residues. V dropped 5 bases and J dropped 7 bases, with 9 bases sitting between them. Germline lookup yields CDR1 DFQATT and CDR2 SNEGSKA (reference sequence).

The rearrangement links TRBV19 to TRBJ1-5; the match to TRBD1 covers 9 bases. The CDR3 extends over 17 amino acids. Looked up from germline, CDR1 is LNHDA and CDR2 is SQIVND (reference sequence). V shed 6 bases, J shed 7 bases, and the junction held 16 bases outside the gene matches. The CDR3 spells CASSLDGQGRGEQPQHF. For the CDR3, the DNA is TGTGCCAGTAGCCTCGACGGACAGGGGAGGGGAGAGCAGCCCCAGCATTTT.

The V and J genes are TRBV21-1 and TRBJ2-1; TRBD2, as called in the table, went unchecked against the DNA. TRBV21-1 corresponds to a pseudogene. This CDR3 spans 19 amino acids. CDR3 nucleotide sequence: TGTGCCAGCAGCAAACATATCCGGAGCGGGAGGGCCTTGTGGGATGAGCAGTTCTTC. As protein: CASSKHIRSGRALWDEQFF.

The chain carries TRBV3-1 (or the pseudogene TRBV3-2) and TRBJ1-5; the D gene is possibly TRBD1 (5 bases). The V gene's germline CDR1 is LGHDT and CDR2 YNNKEL (reference sequence). With 4 bases removed from V and 5 bases from J, the gap between germline ends came to 9 bases. CDR3 size: 13 residues. The CDR3: CASSLGGDQPQHF. The CDR3 DNA is TGTGCCAGCAGCCTGGGGGGAGATCAGCCCCAGCATTTT.

J is TRBJ1-6 and V is TRBV30; no reliable D call. The CDR3 has 14 amino acids. Germline V lookup: CDR1 GTSNPN, CDR2 SVGIG (reference sequence). V was shortened by 1 base and J by 0 bases, with 4 bases between the two germline ends. The CDR3 loop is CAWSESSYNSPLHF. CDR3 DNA: TGTGCCTGGAGTGAGAGCTCCTATAATTCACCCCTCCACTTT.

The J gene is TRBJ1-2, the V gene TRBV7-9; tentative D call: TRBD1 (5 bases). Trimming left V 5 bases short and J 4 bases short, with 17 bases between. Per the germline V gene, CDR1 is SEHNR and CDR2 is FQNEAQ (reference sequence). The CDR3 contains 15 residues. The CDR3 is CASSPLQDTRYGYTF. CDR3 nucleotide sequence: TGTGCCAGCAGCCCACTCCAGGACACCCGCTATGGCTACACCTTC.

V gene TRBV10-2 combines with J gene TRBJ2-5; the D gene is possibly TRBD1 (6 bases). V dropped 6 bases and J dropped 5 bases, with 13 bases sitting between them. From germline, CDR1 is WSHSY and CDR2 SAAADI. The CDR3 consists of 13 residues. Written as DNA, the CDR3 is TGCGCCAGCAGCGTGATCCAGGGGGAGACCCAGTACTTC. Translating gives CASSVIQGETQYF.

The chain links TRBV28 to TRBJ2-7, with 10 bases aligning to TRBD1. CDR1 and CDR2 (germline): MDHEN, SYDVKM. The CDR3 spans 18 residues. Germline trimming cut 5 bases from V and 0 bases from J; bases unmatched to any gene: 13. The CDR3 DNA sequence: TGTGCCAGCAGTCACCCGACGCGGGACAGGGGTAGCTCCTACGAGCAGTACTTC. Protein sequence: CASSHPTRDRGSSYEQYF.

This chain's CDR3 is CASSLGTGNYEQYF. The CDR3 bases are TGTGCCAGCAGTTTGGGGACAGGCAACTACGAGCAGTACTTC. This chain uses TRBV27 with TRBJ2-7; TRBD1 matches 8 bases. V lost 3 bases to trimming and J lost 3 bases; unmatched junction nucleotides: 4. Germline values: CDR1 MNHEY, CDR2 SMNVEV (reference sequence). CDR3 length equals 14 residues.

The chain combines TRBV11-2 with TRBJ2-3; D remains ambiguous. The V gene lost 5 bases and the J gene lost 1 base, with 13 bases spanning the gap. This CDR3 spans 15 amino acids. Looked up from germline, CDR1 is SGHAT and CDR2 is FQNNGV. The CDR3 sequence is CASSPYTRRTDTQYF. The CDR3 coding sequence is TGTGCCAGCAGCCCATACACGAGGCGCACAGATACGCAGTATTTT.

The V gene is TRBV7-2, the J gene TRBJ1-6; no clear D gene. This CDR3 contains 15 residues. Trimming pared 1 base from V and 7 bases from J, leaving 11 bases between. The V gene's germline CDR1 is SGHTA and CDR2 FQGNSA. The CDR3 spells CASSLDRRSNSPLHF. CDR3 DNA: TGTGCCAGCAGCTTAGATAGGCGGTCCAATTCACCCCTCCACTTT.

This clone turned up a few times. V is TRBV2 and J is TRBJ2-2; 7 bases align to TRBD2. From germline, CDR1 is SNHLY and CDR2 FYNNEI. After removal of 6 bases from V and 2 bases from J, the junction contained 6 bases not matched to a gene. The CDR3 runs to 15 residues. As DNA, the CDR3 is TGTGCCAGCAGGGGAGCGGGAATTAACACCGGGGAGCTGTTTTTT. Protein product: CASRGAGINTGELFF.

V and J are TRBV21-1 and TRBJ1-3; the D call of TRBD1 is as the table states it, not checked on the DNA. TRBV21-1 is annotated as a pseudogene. The length of the CDR3 is 15 residues. CDR3 coding DNA: TGTGCCAGCAGCAAAGCGTCAATCTCTGGAAACACCATATATTTT. Protein: CASSKASISGNTIYF.

The CDR3 is CASSLEGAVDTQYF. In DNA, the CDR3 is TGTGCCAGCAGCTTAGAGGGGGCGGTGGATACGCAGTATTTT. The chain combines TRBV11-3 with TRBJ2-3; possibly TRBD1 for D (6 bases). CDR1 is SGHNT, CDR2 YENEEA, per germline. The CDR3 extends over 14 amino acids. The germline V and J ends were trimmed by 0 bases and 6 bases, with 10 bases remaining between them.

V and J are TRBV30 and TRBJ2-4, with a possible D match to TRBD1 (6 bases). The CDR3 is 12 amino acids. Trimming left V 1 base short and J 11 bases short, with 12 bases between. Germline V gene data show CDR1 as GTSNPN and CDR2 as SVGIG (reference sequence). CDR3 coding DNA: TGTGCCTGGAGTGCTTACAGGGTCTTTCAGTACTTC. Protein: CAWSAYRVFQYF.

The CDR3 loop reads CASSLIPGGLTDTQYF. The DNA of the CDR3 is TGTGCCAGCAGCTTAATCCCAGGGGGACTCACAGATACGCAGTATTTT. V and J are TRBV7-9 and TRBJ2-3; TRBD1 is a possible D gene (7 bases). This CDR3 contains 16 residues. The germline V gene encodes CDR1 SEHNR and CDR2 FQNEAQ (reference sequence). V lost 2 bases to trimming and J lost 2 bases, with 14 bases between them.

This rearrangement joins TRBV6-5 to TRBJ2-2, with TRBD2 identical over 14 bases. Germline trimming cut 6 bases from V and 6 bases from J; bases unmatched to any gene: 3. Germline assignment: CDR1 MNHEY and CDR2 SVGAGI. CDR3 size: 15 residues. The CDR3 reads CASRSTSGRAGELFF. In DNA, the CDR3 is TGTGCCAGCAGATCGACTAGCGGGAGGGCCGGGGAGCTGTTTTTT.

The rearrangement links TRBV9 to TRBJ1-1; D is unresolved. The CDR3 is made up of 17 amino acids. The V gene lost 4 bases and the J gene lost 1 base, with 20 bases spanning the gap. Per the germline V gene, CDR1 is SGDLS and CDR2 is YYNGEE. CDR3 in DNA: TGTGCCAGCAGCCCTTTAAGGCCGAGACAAACGAACACTGAAGCTTTCTTT. Translation: CASSPLRPRQTNTEAFF.

This clone showed up just once. The V call is TRBV5-1, the J call TRBJ1-1; 7 nucleotides align to TRBD1. Germline V gene lookup returns CDR1 SGHRS and CDR2 YFSETQ. The junction had 12 bases not matched to a gene; V was cut back by 4 bases and J by 0 bases. CDR3 size: 17 residues. CDR3 in amino acids: CASSTGYRQGVNTEAFF. DNA for the CDR3: TGCGCCAGCAGCACAGGATACCGACAGGGCGTGAACACTGAAGCTTTCTTT.

The chain uses TRBV6-5 and TRBJ1-1, with D possibly being TRBD1 (6 bases). The CDR3 consists of 11 residues. V dropped 9 bases and J dropped 8 bases, with 13 bases sitting between them. Germline loops: CDR1 MNHEY, CDR2 SVGAGI. This CDR3 reads CASITGREAFF. The DNA for the CDR3 is TGTGCCAGTATAACAGGGCGGGAAGCTTTCTTT.

The CDR3 here is CASSLGGQGTTEAFF. The CDR3 coding sequence is TGTGCCAGCAGCTTGGGAGGACAGGGTACCACTGAAGCTTTCTTT. The chain has TRBV5-4 and TRBJ1-1; TRBD1 aligns across 8 bases. The CDR3 runs 15 residues. CDR1 SGHNT and CDR2 YYREEE come from the germline V gene (reference sequence). J lost 4 bases, V lost 0 bases, and 5 bases had no gene match.